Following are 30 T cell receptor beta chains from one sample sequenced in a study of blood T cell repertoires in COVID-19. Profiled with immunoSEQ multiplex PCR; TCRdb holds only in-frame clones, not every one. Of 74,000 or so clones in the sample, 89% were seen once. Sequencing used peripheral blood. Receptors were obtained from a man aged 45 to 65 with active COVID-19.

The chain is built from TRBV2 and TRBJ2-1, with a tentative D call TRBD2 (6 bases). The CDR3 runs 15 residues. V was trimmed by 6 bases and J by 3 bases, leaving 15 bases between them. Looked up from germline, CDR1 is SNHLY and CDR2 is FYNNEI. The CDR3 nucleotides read TGTGCCAGCAGAACACCTCGGGGGTTCTACAATGAGCAGTTCTTC. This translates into CASRTPRGFYNEQFF. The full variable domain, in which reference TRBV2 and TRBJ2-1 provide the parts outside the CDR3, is EPEVTQTPSHQVTQMGQEVILRCVPISNHLYFYWYRQILGQKVEFLVSFYNNEISEKSEIFDDQFSVERPDGSNFTLKIRSTKLEDSAMYFCASRTPRGFYNEQFFGPGTRLTVL.

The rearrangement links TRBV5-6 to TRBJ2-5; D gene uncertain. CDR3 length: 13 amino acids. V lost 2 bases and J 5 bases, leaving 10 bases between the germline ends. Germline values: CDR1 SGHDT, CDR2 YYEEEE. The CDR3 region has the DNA TGTGCCAGCAGCTTTTTTCCGGAGGAGACCCAGTACTTC. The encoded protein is CASSFFPEETQYF.

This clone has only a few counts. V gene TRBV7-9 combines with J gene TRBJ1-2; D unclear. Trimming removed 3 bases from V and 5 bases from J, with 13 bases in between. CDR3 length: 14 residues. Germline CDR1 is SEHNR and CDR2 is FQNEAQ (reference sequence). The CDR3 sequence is CASSFAVAEYGYTF. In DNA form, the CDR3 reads TGTGCCAGCAGCTTTGCAGTGGCGGAGTATGGCTACACCTTC.

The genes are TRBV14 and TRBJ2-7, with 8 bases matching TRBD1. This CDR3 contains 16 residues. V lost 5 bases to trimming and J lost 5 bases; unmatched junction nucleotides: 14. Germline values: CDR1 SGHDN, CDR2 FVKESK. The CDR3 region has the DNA TGTGCCAGCAGCTTGACCCGGACAGGGATAGTGCACGAGCAGTACTTC. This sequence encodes CASSLTRTGIVHEQYF.

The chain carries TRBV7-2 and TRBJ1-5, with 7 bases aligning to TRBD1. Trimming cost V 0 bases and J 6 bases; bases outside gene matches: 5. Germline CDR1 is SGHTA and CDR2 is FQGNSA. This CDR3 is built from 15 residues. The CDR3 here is CASSLALGGSQPQHF. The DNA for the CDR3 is TGTGCCAGCAGCTTAGCTTTAGGGGGCTCTCAGCCCCAGCATTTT.

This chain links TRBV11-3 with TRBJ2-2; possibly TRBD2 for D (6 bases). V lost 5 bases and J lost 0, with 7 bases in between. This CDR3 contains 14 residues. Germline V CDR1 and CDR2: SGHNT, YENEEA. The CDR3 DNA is TGTGCCAGCAGCGGGGGGACGAACACCGGGGAGCTGTTTTTT. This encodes CASSGGTNTGELFF. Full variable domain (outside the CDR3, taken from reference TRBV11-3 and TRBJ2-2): EAGVVQSPRYKIIEKKQPVAFWCNPISGHNTLYWYLQNLGQGPELLIRYENEEAVDDSQLPKDRFSAERLKGVDSTLKIQPAELGDSAVYLCASSGGTNTGELFFGEGSRLTVL.

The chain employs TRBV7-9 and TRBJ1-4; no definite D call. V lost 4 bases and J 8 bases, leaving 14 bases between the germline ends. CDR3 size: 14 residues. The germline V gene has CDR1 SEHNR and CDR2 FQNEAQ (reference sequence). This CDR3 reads CASSSGVGNEKLFF. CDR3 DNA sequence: TGTGCCAGCAGCTCCGGGGTCGGGAACGAAAAACTGTTTTTT.

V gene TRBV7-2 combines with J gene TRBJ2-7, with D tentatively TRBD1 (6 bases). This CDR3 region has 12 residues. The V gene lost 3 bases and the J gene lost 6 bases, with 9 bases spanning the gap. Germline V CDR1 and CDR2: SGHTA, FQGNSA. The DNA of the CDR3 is TGTGCCAGCAGCTTGCAGGGGTCCGAGCAGTACTTC. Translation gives CASSLQGSEQYF.

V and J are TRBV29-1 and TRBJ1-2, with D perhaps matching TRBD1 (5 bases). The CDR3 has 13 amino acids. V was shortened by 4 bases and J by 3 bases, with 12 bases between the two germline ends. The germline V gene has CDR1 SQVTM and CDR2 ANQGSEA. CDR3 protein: CSVVGADDYGYTF. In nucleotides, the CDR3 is TGCAGCGTTGTAGGGGCTGATGACTATGGCTACACCTTC.

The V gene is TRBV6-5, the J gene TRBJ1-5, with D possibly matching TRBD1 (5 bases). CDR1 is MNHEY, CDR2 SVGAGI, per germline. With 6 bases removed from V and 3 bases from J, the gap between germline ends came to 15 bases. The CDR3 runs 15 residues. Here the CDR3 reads CASRSTGLNNQPQHF. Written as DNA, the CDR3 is TGTGCCAGCAGGTCAACAGGTTTAAACAATCAGCCCCAGCATTTT.

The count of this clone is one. CDR3 residues: CASSPLPGQGAGNSPLHF. In nucleotides, the CDR3 is TGTGCCAGCTCACCCCTCCCGGGGCAGGGGGCAGGTAATTCACCCCTCCACTTT. The chain recombines TRBV18 with TRBJ1-6, with TRBD1 matching over 8 bases. Germline loops: CDR1 KGHSH, CDR2 LQKENI. The ends lost 3 bases at V and 6 bases at J; junction bases unmatched: 13. This CDR3 is 18 amino acids long.

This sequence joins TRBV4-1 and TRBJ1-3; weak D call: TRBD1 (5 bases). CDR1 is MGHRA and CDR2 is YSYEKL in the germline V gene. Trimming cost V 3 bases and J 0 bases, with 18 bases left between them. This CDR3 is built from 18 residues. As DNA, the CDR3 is TGCGCCAGCAGCCAGAGCCCAGGAAGACAGAACTCTGGAAACACCATATATTTT. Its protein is CASSQSPGRQNSGNTIYF.

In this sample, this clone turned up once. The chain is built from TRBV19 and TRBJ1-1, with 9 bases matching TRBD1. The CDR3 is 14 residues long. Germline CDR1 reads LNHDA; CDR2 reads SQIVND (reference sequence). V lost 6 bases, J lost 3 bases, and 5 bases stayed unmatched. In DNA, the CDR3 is TGTGCCAGTAGGTTACAGGGGGCTTACACTGAAGCTTTCTTT. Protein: CASRLQGAYTEAFF.

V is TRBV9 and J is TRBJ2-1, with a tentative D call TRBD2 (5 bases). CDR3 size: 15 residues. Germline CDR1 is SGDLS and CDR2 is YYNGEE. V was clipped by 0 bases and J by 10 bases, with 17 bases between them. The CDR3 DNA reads TGTGCCAGCAGCGTAGGCGGGCGTCCTTCTATGGAGCAGTTCTTC. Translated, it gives CASSVGGRPSMEQFF.

The chain's CDR3 is CATSLRPAGEQETQYF. The CDR3, as DNA: TGTGCCACCAGCCTCCGGCCAGCGGGGGAACAAGAGACCCAGTACTTC. The chain links TRBV15 to TRBJ2-5, with 8 bases that match TRBD2. The CDR3 extends over 16 amino acids. V gave up 5 bases and J gave up 2 bases; unmatched junction bases: 10. The germline gives CDR1 LNHNV, CDR2 YYDKDF (reference sequence).

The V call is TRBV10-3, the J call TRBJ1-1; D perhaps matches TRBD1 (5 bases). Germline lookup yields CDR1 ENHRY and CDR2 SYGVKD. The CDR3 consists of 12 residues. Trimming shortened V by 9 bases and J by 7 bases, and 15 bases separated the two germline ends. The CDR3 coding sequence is TGTGCCATAGGGAACAGGCCGGATGAAGCTTTCTTT. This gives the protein CAIGNRPDEAFF.

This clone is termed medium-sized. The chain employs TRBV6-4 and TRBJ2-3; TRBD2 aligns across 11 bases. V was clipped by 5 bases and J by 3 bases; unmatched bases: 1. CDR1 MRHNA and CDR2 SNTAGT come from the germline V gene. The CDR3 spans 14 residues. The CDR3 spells CASSIAGGTDTQYF. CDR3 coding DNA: TGTGCCAGCAGTATAGCGGGGGGGACAGATACGCAGTATTTT.

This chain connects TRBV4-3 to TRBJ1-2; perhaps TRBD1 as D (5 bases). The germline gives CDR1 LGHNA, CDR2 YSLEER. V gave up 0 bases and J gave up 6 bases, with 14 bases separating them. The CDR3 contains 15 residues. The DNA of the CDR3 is TGCGCCAGCAGCCAAGAGCTCGGAGGGGCGCATGGCTACACCTTC. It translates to CASSQELGGAHGYTF.

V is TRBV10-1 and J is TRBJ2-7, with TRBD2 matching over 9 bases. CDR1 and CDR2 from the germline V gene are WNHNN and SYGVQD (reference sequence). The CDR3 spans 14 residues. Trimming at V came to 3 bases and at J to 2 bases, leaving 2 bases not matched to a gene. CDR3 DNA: TGCGCCAGCAGTGAAGGCGGGGGGGCCTACGAGCAGTACTTC. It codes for CASSEGGGAYEQYF.

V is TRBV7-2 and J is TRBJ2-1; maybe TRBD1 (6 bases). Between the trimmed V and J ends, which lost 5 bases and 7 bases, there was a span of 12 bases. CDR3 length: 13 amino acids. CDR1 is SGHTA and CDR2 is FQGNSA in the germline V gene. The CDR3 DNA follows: TGTGCCAGCAGCCCCCCAAGGGGGAATGAGCAGTTCTTC. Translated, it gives CASSPPRGNEQFF.

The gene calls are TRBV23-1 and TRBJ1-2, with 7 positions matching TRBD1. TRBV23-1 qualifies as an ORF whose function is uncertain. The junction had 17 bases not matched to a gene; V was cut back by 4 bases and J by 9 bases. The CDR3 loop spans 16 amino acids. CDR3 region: CASSRSRDSGLCSYTF. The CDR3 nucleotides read TGCGCCAGCAGTCGCTCGAGGGACAGTGGCCTTTGTAGCTACACCTTC.

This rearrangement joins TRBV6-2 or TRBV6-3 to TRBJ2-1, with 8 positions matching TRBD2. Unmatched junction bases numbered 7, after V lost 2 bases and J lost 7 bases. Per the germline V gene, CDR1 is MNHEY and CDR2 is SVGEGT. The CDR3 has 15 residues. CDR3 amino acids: CASSYTGGVGNEQFF. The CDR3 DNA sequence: TGTGCCAGCAGTTACACCGGGGGGGTTGGAAATGAGCAGTTCTTC.

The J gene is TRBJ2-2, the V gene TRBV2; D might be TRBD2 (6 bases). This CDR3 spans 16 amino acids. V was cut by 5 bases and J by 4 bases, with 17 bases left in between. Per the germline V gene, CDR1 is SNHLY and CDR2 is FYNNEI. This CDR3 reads CASSPRGAIATGELFF. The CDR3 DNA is TGTGCCAGCAGTCCTCGCGGGGCAATTGCCACCGGGGAGCTGTTTTTT. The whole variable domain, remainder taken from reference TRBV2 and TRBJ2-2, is EPEVTQTPSHQVTQMGQEVILRCVPISNHLYFYWYRQILGQKVEFLVSFYNNEISEKSEIFDDQFSVERPDGSNFTLKIRSTKLEDSAMYFCASSPRGAIATGELFFGEGSRLTVL.

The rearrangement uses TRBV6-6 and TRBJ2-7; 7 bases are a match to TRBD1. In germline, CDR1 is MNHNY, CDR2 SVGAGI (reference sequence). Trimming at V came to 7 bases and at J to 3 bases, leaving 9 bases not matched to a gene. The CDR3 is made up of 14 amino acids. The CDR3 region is CASNEQGSLYEQYF. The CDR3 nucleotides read TGTGCCAGCAACGAACAGGGGTCCCTCTACGAGCAGTACTTC.

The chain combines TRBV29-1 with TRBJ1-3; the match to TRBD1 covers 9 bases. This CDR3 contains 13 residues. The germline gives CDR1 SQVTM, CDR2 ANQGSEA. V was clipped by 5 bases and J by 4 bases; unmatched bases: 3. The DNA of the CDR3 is TGCAGCGTTCGGACAGGGGAAGGAAACACCATATATTTT. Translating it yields CSVRTGEGNTIYF.

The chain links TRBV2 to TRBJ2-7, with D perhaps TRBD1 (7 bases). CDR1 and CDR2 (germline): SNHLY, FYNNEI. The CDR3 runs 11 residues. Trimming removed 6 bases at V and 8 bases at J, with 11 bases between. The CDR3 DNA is TGTGCCAGCAGGCGGGACAGCCAGCAGTACTTC. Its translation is CASRRDSQQYF.

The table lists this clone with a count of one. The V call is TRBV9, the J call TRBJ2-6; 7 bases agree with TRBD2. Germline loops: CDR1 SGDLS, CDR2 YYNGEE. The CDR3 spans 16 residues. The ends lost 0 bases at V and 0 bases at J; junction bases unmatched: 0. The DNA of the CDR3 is TGTGCCAGCAGCGTAGGGGAGGGCTCTGGGGCCAACGTCCTGACTTTC. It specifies CASSVGEGSGANVLTF. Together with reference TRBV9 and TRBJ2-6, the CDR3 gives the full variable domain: DSGVTQTPKHLITATGQRVTLRCSPRSGDLSVYWYQQSLDQGLQFLIQYYNGEERAKGNILERFSAQQFPDLHSELNLSSLELGDSALYFCASSVGEGSGANVLTFGAGSRLTVL.

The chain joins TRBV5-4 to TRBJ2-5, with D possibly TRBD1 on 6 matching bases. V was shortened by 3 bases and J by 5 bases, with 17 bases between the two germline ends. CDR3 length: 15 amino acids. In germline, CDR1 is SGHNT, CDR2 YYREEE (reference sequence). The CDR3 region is CASSSPTGLVETQYF. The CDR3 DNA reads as TGTGCCAGCAGCTCCCCTACAGGGTTGGTGGAGACCCAGTACTTC.

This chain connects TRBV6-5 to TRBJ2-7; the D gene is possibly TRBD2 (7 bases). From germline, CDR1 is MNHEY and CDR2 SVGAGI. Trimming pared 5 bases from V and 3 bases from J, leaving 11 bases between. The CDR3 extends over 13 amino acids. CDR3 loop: CASSLGGDYEQYF. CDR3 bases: TGTGCCAGCAGTCTAGGGGGGGACTACGAGCAGTACTTC.

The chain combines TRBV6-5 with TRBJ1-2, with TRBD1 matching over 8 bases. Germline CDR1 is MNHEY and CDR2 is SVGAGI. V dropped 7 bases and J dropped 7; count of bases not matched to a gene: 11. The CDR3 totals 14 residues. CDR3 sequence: CASINRGRGGGYTF. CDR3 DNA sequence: TGTGCCAGCATAAACAGGGGGAGAGGGGGTGGCTACACCTTC.